These T cell receptor beta chains were read from a single sample in a study of regulatory dendritic cells for organ transplantation. This table comes from immunoSEQ multiplex PCR, and its TCRdb copy is limited to in-frame clones, with some not included. The table includes about 38,000 clones, about 89% detected once. The sequencing sample was made of naive CD8+ T cells from blood. These receptors were collected from a human donor in good health. Both conserved end residues are trimmed from each CDR3.

v_call,cdr3_aa
TRBV7-9,ASSGRGYRLEAF
TRBV19,ASSILPSTEAF
TRBV27,ASRGRAGALNTEAF
TRBV7-6,ASSFSPGGGELF
TRBV5-8,ASSFEGSYSNQPQH
TRBV7-9,ASSLAAREAQY
TRBV9,ASSGLGRDTQY
TRBV9,ASRRSTGETQY
TRBV6-5,ASSYGTSGYEQY
TRBV6-5,ASSYSPPRIGEQY
TRBV29-1,SVEVYTEAF
TRBV11-3,ASSLGYPGTDTQY
TRBV6-1,ASSEGWEEQY